Following are 9 T cell receptor beta chains from one sample sequenced in a study of response to subunit inactivated influenza vaccine. TCRdb itself ran the RT-PCR reads through MiXCR, one entry per CDR3 protein. Of under 200,000 distinct CDR3 sequences listed, roughly a tenth are singletons. Sample: non-naive T cells sorted from PBMCs, taken about 40 days after vaccination. These receptors were obtained from a man aged 50-60 years who received an inactivated influenza vaccine.

This clonotype has ten or more counts. The CDR3, as DNA: TGCGCCAGCAGTTCTCTTACCGGGACAGGGGTGGGAGAGCAGTACTTC. It is translated as CASSSLTGTGVGEQYF. This chain links TRBV5-1 with TRBJ2-7, with 10 positions matching TRBD1. J was trimmed by 7 bases and V by 5 bases; bases with no gene match: 15. The CDR3 length is 16 residues. From germline, CDR1 is SGHRS and CDR2 YFSETQ.

This clonotype was detected many times. V is TRBV28 and J is TRBJ1-2, with D perhaps TRBD1 (5 bases). V lost 7 bases and J 2 bases, leaving 17 bases between the germline ends. The V gene's germline CDR1 is MDHEN and CDR2 SYDVKM. There are 15 residues in the CDR3. DNA of the CDR3: TGTGCCAGCAACCCGTACCGAGGGACGAACTATGGCTACACCTTC. Amino acid sequence: CASNPYRGTNYGYTF.

The chain couples TRBV28 to TRBJ1-5; D not resolved. Deletions cut 4 bases from V and 3 bases from J, with 7 bases between. The CDR3 sequence is 13 residues long. Germline V CDR1 and CDR2: MDHEN, SYDVKM. CDR3 region: CASSSVNNQPQHF. The CDR3 DNA is TGTGCCAGCAGTTCCGTGAACAATCAGCCCCAGCATTTT.

The chain recombines TRBV7-2 with TRBJ1-4; D is perhaps TRBD1 (5 bases). V dropped 5 bases and J dropped 8 bases, with 18 bases sitting between them. The V gene's germline CDR1 is SGHTA and CDR2 FQGNSA. This CDR3 has 15 amino acids. CDR3 sequence (DNA): TGTGCCAGCAGCCCCACGGTGGGGGGTCGAGAAAAACTGTTTTTT. Its protein is CASSPTVGGREKLFF.

This chain joins TRBV3-1 and TRBJ2-5; D is possibly TRBD1 (5 bases). Trimming took 0 bases from V and 7 from J, leaving 12 bases between them. The CDR3 contains 14 residues. Per the germline V gene, CDR1 is LGHDT and CDR2 is YNNKEL (reference sequence). CDR3 bases: TGTGCCAGCAGCCAAGATACAGGCACGGGGACCCAGTACTTC. As protein: CASSQDTGTGTQYF.

This clonotype was observed at least ten times. The rearrangement joins TRBV7-9 to TRBJ2-3, with TRBD2 matching over 7 bases. The CDR3 is 14 residues long. Trimming took 5 bases from V and 3 from J; bases not matched to a gene: 5. CDR1 is SEHNR, CDR2 FQNEAQ, per germline (reference sequence). CDR3 nucleotide sequence: TGTGCCAGCAGCGGCCGGACTAGTACAGATACGCAGTATTTT. Its translation is CASSGRTSTDTQYF.

J is TRBJ2-2 and V is TRBV5-5; 9 positions agree with TRBD2. The V segment lost 1 base and the J segment 8 bases; nucleotides outside the gene matches: 9. Germline V CDR1 and CDR2: SGHKS, YYEKEE (reference sequence). The length of the CDR3 is 16 residues. The CDR3: CASSLPASGTGGELFF. The CDR3, as DNA: TGTGCCAGCAGCTTGCCGGCTAGCGGGACGGGGGGGGAGCTGTTTTTT.

The CDR3 nucleotides are TGTGCCAGCAGTTTAGCGGTCGGGAGCAGGTTTACAGATACGCAGTATTTT. It translates to CASSLAVGSRFTDTQYF. This rearrangement joins TRBV12-3 or TRBV12-4 to TRBJ2-3, with D possibly matching TRBD2 (6 bases). The CDR3 length is 17 residues. V was trimmed by 0 bases and J by 3 bases, leaving 16 bases between them.

The chain couples TRBV12-3 or TRBV12-4 to TRBJ2-5, with a weak D call TRBD2 (7 bases). The CDR3 spans 15 residues. Trimming stripped 3 bases from V and 4 bases from J, with 15 bases between. CDR3 residues: CASSFFGGLGETQYF. The CDR3 DNA sequence: TGTGCCAGCAGTTTTTTCGGGGGGCTGGGAGAGACCCAGTACTTC.